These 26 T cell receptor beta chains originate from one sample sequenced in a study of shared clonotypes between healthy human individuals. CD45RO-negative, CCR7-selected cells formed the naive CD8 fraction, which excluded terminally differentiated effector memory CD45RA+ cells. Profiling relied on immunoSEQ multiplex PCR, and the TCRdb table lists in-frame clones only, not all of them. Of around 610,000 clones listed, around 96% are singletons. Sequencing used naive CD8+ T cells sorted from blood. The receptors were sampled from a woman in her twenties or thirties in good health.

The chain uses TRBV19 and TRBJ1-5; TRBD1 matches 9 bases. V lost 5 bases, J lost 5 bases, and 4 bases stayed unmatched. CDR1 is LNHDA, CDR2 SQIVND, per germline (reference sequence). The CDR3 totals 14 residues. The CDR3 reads CASSWDREYQPQHF. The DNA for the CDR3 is TGTGCCAGTAGTTGGGACAGGGAATATCAGCCCCAGCATTTT.

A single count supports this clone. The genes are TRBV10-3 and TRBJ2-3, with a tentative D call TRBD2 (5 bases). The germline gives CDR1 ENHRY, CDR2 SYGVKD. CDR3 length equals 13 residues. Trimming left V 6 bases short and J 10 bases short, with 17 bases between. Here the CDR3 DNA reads TGTGCCATCAGCCAACCGGGAACCAAATCGCAGTATTTT. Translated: CAISQPGTKSQYF.

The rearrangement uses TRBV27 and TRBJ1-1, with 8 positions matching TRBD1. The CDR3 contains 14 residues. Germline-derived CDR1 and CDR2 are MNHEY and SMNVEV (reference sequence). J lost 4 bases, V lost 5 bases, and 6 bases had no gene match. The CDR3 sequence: CASSTGQVGTEAFF. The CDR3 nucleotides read TGTGCCAGCAGTACGGGACAGGTGGGCACTGAAGCTTTCTTT.

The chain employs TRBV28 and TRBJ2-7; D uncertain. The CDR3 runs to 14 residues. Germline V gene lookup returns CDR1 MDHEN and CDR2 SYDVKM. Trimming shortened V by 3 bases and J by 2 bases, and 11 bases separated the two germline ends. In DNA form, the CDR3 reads TGTGCCAGCAGTTTCGAGTGGCCAGCCTACGAGCAGTACTTC. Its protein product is CASSFEWPAYEQYF.

CDR3 in DNA: TGTGCCAGCAGCGACCGGGACAGGACATCCGTCGGGGAGCTGTTTTTT. Its translation is CASSDRDRTSVGELFF. The chain joins TRBV9 to TRBJ2-2; 8 bases align to TRBD1. With 3 bases clipped from V and 7 bases from J, the junction kept 11 bases outside the gene matches. Germline V gene data show CDR1 as SGDLS and CDR2 as YYNGEE. This CDR3 is built from 16 residues.

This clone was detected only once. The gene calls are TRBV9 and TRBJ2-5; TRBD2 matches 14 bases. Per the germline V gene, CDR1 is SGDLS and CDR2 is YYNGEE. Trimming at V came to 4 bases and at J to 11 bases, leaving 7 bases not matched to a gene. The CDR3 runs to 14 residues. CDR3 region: CASSPGTSGREQYF. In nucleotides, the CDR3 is TGTGCCAGCAGCCCCGGGACTAGCGGGAGAGAGCAGTACTTC.

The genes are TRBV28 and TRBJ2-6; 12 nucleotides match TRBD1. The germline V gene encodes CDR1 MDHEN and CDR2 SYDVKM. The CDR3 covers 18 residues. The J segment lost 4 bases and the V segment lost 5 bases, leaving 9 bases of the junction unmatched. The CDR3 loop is CASSIRDRGRAGANVLTF. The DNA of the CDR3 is TGTGCCAGCAGTATCCGGGACAGGGGGCGTGCCGGGGCCAACGTCCTGACTTTC. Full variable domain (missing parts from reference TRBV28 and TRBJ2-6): DVKVTQSSRYLVKRTGEKVFLECVQDMDHENMFWYRQDPGLGLRLIYFSYDVKMKEKGDIPEGYSVSREKKERFSLILESASTNQTSMYLCASSIRDRGRAGANVLTFGAGSRLTVL.

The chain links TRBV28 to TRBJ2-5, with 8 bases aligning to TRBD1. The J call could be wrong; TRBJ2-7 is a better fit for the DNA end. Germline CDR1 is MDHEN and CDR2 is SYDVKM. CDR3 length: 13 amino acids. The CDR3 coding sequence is TGTGCCAGCACCGCGGACAGGGTGTCCGAGCAGTACTTC. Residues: CASTADRVSEQYF.

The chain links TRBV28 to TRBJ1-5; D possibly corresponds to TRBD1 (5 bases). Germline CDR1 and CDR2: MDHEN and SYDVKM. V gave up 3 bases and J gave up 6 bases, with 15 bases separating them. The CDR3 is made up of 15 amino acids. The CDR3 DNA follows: TGTGCCAGCAGTTTTGCGTCCGGGGGGACTCAGCCCCAGCATTTT. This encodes CASSFASGGTQPQHF.

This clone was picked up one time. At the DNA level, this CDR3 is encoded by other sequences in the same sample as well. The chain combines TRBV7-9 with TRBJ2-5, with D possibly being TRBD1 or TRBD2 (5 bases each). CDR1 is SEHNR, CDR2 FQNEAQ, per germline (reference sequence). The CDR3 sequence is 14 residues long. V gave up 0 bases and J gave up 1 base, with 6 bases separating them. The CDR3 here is CASSLAGTQETQYF. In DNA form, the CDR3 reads TGTGCCAGCAGCTTAGCGGGGACCCAAGAGACCCAGTACTTC.

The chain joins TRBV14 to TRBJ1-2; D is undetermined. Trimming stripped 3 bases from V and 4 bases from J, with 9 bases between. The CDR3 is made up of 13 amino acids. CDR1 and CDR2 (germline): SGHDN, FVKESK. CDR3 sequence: CASSQGTIYGYTF. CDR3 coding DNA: TGTGCCAGCAGCCAGGGCACCATCTATGGCTACACCTTC.

The CDR3 region has the DNA TGTGCCATCAGCGAACCCGAGGGACAGCGATACAATGAGCAGTTCTTC. This sequence encodes CAISEPEGQRYNEQFF. The genes are TRBV10-3 and TRBJ2-1; TRBD1 matches at 7 bases. CDR1 and CDR2 (germline): ENHRY, SYGVKD. Trimming cost V 6 bases and J 4 bases; bases outside gene matches: 12. CDR3 length: 16 residues.

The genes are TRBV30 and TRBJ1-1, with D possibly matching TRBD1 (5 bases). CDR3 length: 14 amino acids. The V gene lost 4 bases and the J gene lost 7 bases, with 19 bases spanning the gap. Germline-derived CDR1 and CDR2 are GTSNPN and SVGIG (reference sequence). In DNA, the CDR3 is TGTGCCTGGAATTCACTCCGGGGCGGAATTGAAGCTTTCTTT. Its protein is CAWNSLRGGIEAFF. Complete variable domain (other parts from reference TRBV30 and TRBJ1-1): SQTIHQWPATLVQPVGSPLSLECTVEGTSNPNLYWYRQAAGRGLQLLFYSVGIGQISSEVPQNLSASRPQDRQFILSSKKLLLSDSGFYLCAWNSLRGGIEAFFGQGTRLTVV.

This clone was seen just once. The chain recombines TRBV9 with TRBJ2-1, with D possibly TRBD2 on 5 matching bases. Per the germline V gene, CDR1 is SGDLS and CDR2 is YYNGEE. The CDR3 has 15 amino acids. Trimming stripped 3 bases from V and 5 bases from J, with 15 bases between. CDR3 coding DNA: TGTGCCAGCAGCGCCCCCCCCGGGGTAGACAATGAGCAGTTCTTC. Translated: CASSAPPGVDNEQFF.

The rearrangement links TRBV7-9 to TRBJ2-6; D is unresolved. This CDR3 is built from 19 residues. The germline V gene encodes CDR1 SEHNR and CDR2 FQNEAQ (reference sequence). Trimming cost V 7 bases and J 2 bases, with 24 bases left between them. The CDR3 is CASTFTSTLARAGANVLTF. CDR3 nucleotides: TGTGCCAGCACCTTTACGAGTACTCTGGCTAGGGCTGGGGCCAACGTCCTGACTTTC.

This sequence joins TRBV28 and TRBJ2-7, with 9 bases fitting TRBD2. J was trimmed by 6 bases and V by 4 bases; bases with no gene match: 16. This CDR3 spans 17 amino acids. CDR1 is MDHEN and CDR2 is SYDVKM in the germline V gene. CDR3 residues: CASSSNWAAGGPLEQYF. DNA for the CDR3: TGTGCCAGCAGTTCCAATTGGGCGGCGGGAGGGCCCCTCGAGCAGTACTTC. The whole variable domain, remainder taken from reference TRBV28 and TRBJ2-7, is DVKVTQSSRYLVKRTGEKVFLECVQDMDHENMFWYRQDPGLGLRLIYFSYDVKMKEKGDIPEGYSVSREKKERFSLILESASTNQTSMYLCASSSNWAAGGPLEQYFGPGTRLTVT.

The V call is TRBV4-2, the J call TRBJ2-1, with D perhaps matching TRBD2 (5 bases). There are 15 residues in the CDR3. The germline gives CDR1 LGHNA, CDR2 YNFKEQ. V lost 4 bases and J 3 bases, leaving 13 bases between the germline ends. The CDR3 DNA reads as TGTGCCAGCAGCCCCCGTGGGAGTCTCTACAATGAGCAGTTCTTC. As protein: CASSPRGSLYNEQFF.

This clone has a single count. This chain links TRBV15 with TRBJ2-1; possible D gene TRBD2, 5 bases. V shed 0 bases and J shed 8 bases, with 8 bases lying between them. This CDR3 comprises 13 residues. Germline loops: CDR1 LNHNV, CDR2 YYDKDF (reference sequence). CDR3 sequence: CATSRDMDYEQFF. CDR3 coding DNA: TGTGCCACCAGCAGAGATATGGACTATGAGCAGTTCTTC.

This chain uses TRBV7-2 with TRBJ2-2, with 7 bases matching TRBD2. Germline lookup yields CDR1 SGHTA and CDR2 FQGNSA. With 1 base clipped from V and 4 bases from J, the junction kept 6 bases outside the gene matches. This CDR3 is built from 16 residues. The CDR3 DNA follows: TGTGCCAGCAGCTTAGTAGGCGGGAGTGGCACCGGGGAGCTGTTTTTT. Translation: CASSLVGGSGTGELFF.

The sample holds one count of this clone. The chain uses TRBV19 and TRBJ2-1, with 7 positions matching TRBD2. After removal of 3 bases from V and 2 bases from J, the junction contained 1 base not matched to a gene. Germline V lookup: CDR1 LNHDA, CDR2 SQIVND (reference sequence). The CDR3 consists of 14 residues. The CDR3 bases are TGTGCCAGTAGTATCAGCGGGACCTACAATGAGCAGTTCTTC. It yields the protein CASSISGTYNEQFF.

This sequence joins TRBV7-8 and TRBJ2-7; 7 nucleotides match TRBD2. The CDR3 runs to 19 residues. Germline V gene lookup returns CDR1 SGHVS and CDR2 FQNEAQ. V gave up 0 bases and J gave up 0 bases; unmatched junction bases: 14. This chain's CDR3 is CASSLAVGLADSSSYEQYF. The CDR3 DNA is TGTGCCAGCAGCTTAGCGGTAGGGCTAGCGGACTCGAGCTCCTACGAGCAGTACTTC. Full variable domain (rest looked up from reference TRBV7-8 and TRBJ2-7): GAGVSQSPRYKVAKRGQDVALRCDPISGHVSLFWYQQALGQGPEFLTYFQNEAQLDKSGLPSDRFFAERPEGSVSTLKIQRTQQEDSAVYLCASSLAVGLADSSSYEQYFGPGTRLTVT.

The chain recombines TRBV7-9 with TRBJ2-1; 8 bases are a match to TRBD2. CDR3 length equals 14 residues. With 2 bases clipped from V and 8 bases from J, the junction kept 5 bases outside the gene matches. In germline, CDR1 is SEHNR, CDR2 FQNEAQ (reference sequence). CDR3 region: CASSLRAGGDEQFF. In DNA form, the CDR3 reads TGTGCCAGCAGCTTACGGGCGGGAGGCGATGAGCAGTTCTTC.

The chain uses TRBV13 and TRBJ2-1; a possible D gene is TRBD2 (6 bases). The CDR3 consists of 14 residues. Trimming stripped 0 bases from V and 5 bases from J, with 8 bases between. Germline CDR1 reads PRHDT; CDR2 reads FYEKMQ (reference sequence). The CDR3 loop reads CASSLGRTNNEQFF. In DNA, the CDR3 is TGTGCCAGCAGCTTAGGCCGGACTAACAATGAGCAGTTCTTC. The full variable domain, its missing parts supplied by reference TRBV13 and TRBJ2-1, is AAGVIQSPRHLIKEKRETATLKCYPIPRHDTVYWYQQGPGQDPQFLISFYEKMQSDKGSIPDRFSAQQFSDYHSELNMSSLELGDSALYFCASSLGRTNNEQFFGPGTRLTVL.

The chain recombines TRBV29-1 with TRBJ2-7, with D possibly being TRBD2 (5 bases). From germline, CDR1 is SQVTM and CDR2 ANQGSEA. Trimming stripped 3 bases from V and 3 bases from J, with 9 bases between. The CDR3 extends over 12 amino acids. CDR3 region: CSVDEGGYEQYF. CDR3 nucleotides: TGCAGCGTTGACGAGGGTGGCTACGAGCAGTACTTC.

CDR3 residues: CASSVPFGNTEAFF. In DNA, the CDR3 is TGTGCCAGCAGTGTCCCGTTCGGGAACACTGAAGCTTTCTTT. V gene TRBV2 combines with J gene TRBJ1-1, with D hard to call. The germline V gene has CDR1 SNHLY and CDR2 FYNNEI. CDR3 size: 14 residues. The V end lost 4 bases, the J end lost 1 base, and 10 bases lay between the germline ends.

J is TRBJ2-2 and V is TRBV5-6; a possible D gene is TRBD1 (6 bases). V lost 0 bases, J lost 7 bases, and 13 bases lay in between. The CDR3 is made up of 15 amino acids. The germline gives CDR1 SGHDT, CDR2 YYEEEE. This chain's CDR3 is CASSLGRTASGELFF. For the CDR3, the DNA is TGTGCCAGCAGCTTGGGAAGGACAGCGAGCGGGGAGCTGTTTTTT.